This TCR beta chain came from a study of blood T cell repertoires in COVID-19. For the study at large: Sites in the United States, Italy and Spain provided acute and convalescent COVID-19 samples. T cells, B-cell-depleted T cells, or PBMCs supplied cDNA or gDNA.

Sequenced by immunoSEQ multiplex PCR; TCRdb stores in-frame clones only, minus some. The sample has around 130,000 clones, around 83% seen once; the top ten hold more than 3.5%. The CDR3 has 15 amino acids. Unmatched junction bases numbered 7, after V lost 1 base and J lost 4 bases. Per germline, CDR1 SGHNT and CDR2 YYREEE (reference sequence). V usage is TRBV5-4 and J usage is TRBJ1-2; the match to TRBD1 covers 7 bases. This sequence was found in a human donor in a cohort sampled during active COVID-19. The material sequenced was peripheral blood. CDR3 coding DNA: TGTGCCAGCAGCTTGAGTGTACAGGGGCTCTATGGCTACACCTTC. This translates into CASSLSVQGLYGYTF.